The clone carrying this TCR beta chain was seen more than once but under ten times. Antigen unknown. The data stem from a study of early T cells in non-severe SARS-CoV-2 infection. Turning to the study itself: Sequencing of unsorted whole blood was done on bulk RNA, leaving chains unpaired. Findings and limits, study-wide: The study's VDJdb matching favored anti-spike CD8 responses and missed private and CD4 specificities.

Separate cDNA molecules each had unique molecular identifiers attached to them. Each CDR3 protein is one row after TCRdb ran MiXCR on the 5' RACE reads. The data hold tens of thousands of distinct CDR3 sequences, with about 12% observed a single time. Germline values: CDR1 MNHNS, CDR2 SASEGT. The germline V and J ends were trimmed by 2 bases and 7 bases, with 9 bases remaining between them. The CDR3 runs to 14 residues. The TCR comes from an adult who was a healthcare worker with PCR-confirmed SARS-CoV-2 infection or an uninfected control (not recorded which). The chain has TRBV6-1 and TRBJ1-6, with a possible D match to TRBD1 (6 bases). The sample taken for sequencing was whole blood. This chain's CDR3 is CASSEIGGNSPLHF. CDR3 nucleotide sequence: TGTGCCAGCAGTGAAATTGGGGGCAATTCACCCCTCCACTTT.